The T cell receptor (beta chain) under discussion was sequenced for a study of Graves' ophthalmopathy and Graves' hyperthyroidism. Germline CDR1 and CDR2: KGHSH and LQKENI. The V end lost 5 bases, the J end lost 8 bases, and 10 bases lay between the germline ends. This CDR3 comprises 13 residues. This clonotype came up many times. Its antigen remains unknown. Study-level points and caveats: Stable hyperthyroidism and ophthalmopathy were told apart by a 13-signature model, which achieved almost 90% sensitivity and nearly 84% specificity. Most clonotypes expanded in thyroid above 0.001 frequency were present in blood too.

PBMCs originated in 10 ml of fresh peripheral blood. The sequenced template was RNA, covering the TCR beta CDR3 region. HTBI primers primed a first-round RT-PCR, and a second-round multiplex PCR followed. In TCRdb, the multiplex PCR reads were re-called with MiXCR into one record per CDR3 protein. The repertoire holds 350,000 to 400,000 distinct CDR3 sequences, about 16% seen once, with about 1.4% in the top ten. The chain joins TRBV18 to TRBJ1-6; no definite D call. The sample consisted of peripheral blood. The clonotype comes from a woman under 30 with Graves' ophthalmopathy. Here the CDR3 DNA reads TGTGCCAGCTCAAGGCAGAGTGATTCACCCCTCCACTTT. Translated: CASSRQSDSPLHF. The variable domain in full, completed from reference TRBV18 and TRBJ1-6, reads NAGVMQNPRHLVRRRGQEARLRCSPMKGHSHVYWYRQLPEEGLKFMVYLQKENIIDESGMPKERFSAEFPKEGPSILRIQQVVRGDSAAYFCASSRQSDSPLHFGNGTRLTVT.